The TCR beta chain under discussion was sequenced for a study of T-cell memory formation after mild COVID-19. From the 5' RACE reads, TCRdb called clonotypes with MiXCR, one entry per CDR3 protein. The sample includes under 200,000 distinct CDR3 sequences, 11% of them seen just once. V shed 4 bases, J shed 9 bases, and the junction held 10 bases outside the gene matches. Germline CDR1 and CDR2: SGHDT and YYEEEE. The CDR3 is 14 residues long. The specimen sequenced was PBMCs or a T cell subset sorted from them (not recorded which). The clonotype originates from a man aged 18 to 35 who had mild COVID-19 (a few samples of this study predate the infection). Cell type and time point are not known. This sequence joins TRBV5-6 and TRBJ1-1, with TRBD1 matching 9 bases. The CDR3 DNA reads TGTGCCAGCAGCCTCCCGGACAGGGGAAATAAAGCTTTCTTT. Protein: CASSLPDRGNKAFF.